A single sample is the source of the 19 T cell receptor beta chains below, sequenced in a study of blood T cell repertoires in COVID-19 (dated by TCRdb to 2019 to 2021). Libraries came from the immunoSEQ multiplex PCR assay. TCRdb's version of the immuneACCESS table is confined to in-frame rearrangements and falls short of the full clone set. An unresolved V gene accounts for under half of the shortfall where checked; the remainder is of unknown origin. Present in this sample are 180,000 or so clones, approximately 78% of which were seen just once. The top ten clones comprise roughly 10% of the sample. Sequences were obtained from peripheral blood. These receptor sequences come from a woman older than 75 with COVID-19, enrolled during active disease.

The rearrangement uses TRBV28 and TRBJ2-2; D possibly corresponds to TRBD1 (6 bases). The germline V and J ends were trimmed by 3 bases and 0 bases, with 17 bases remaining between them. Looked up from germline, CDR1 is MDHEN and CDR2 is SYDVKM. The CDR3 runs to 18 residues. The CDR3 here is CASSFRPLQGANTGELFF. The CDR3 DNA reads TGTGCCAGCAGTTTTCGGCCTCTACAGGGCGCGAACACCGGGGAGCTGTTTTTT.

V and J are TRBV7-8 and TRBJ2-7; 7 bases map to TRBD2. Germline V CDR1 and CDR2: SGHVS, FQNEAQ. V trimming: 0 bases; J trimming: 3 bases; junction bases outside the gene matches: 17. CDR3 length equals 19 residues. The CDR3 sequence is CASSLAPGLGAAIHYEQYF. CDR3 in DNA: TGTGCCAGCAGCTTAGCGCCAGGACTAGGGGCGGCGATTCACTACGAGCAGTACTTC.

This sequence joins TRBV7-2 and TRBJ2-4; 7 bases are shared with TRBD1. Germline V gene lookup returns CDR1 SGHTA and CDR2 FQGNSA. The CDR3 spans 13 residues. Trimming at V came to 3 bases and at J to 6 bases, leaving 2 bases not matched to a gene. The CDR3 DNA is TGTGCCAGCAGCTTTCAGGGGGTAAACATTCAGTACTTC. It codes for CASSFQGVNIQYF.

This clone came up a few times. The chain recombines TRBV5-6 with TRBJ1-6; 11 nucleotides align to TRBD1. Per germline, CDR1 SGHDT and CDR2 YYEEEE. This CDR3 is built from 14 residues. Unmatched junction bases numbered 1, after V lost 2 bases and J lost 9 bases. The CDR3 region is CASSLGQGASPLHF. As DNA, the CDR3 is TGTGCCAGCAGCTTAGGACAGGGGGCTTCACCCCTCCACTTT.

This clone came up once. The rearrangement links TRBV28 to TRBJ2-4; possible D gene TRBD1, 6 bases. CDR3 length: 16 residues. The germline V gene encodes CDR1 MDHEN and CDR2 SYDVKM. Between the trimmed V and J ends, which lost 6 bases and 0 bases, there was a span of 15 bases. CDR3 region: CASRDSSLLAKNIQYF. In DNA, the CDR3 is TGTGCCAGCAGGGACAGTTCCCTGCTAGCCAAAAACATTCAGTACTTC.

This rearrangement joins TRBV7-2 to TRBJ2-5; 9 positions agree with TRBD1. V lost 5 bases, J lost 0 bases, and 7 bases stayed unmatched. The length of the CDR3 is 16 residues. Germline-derived CDR1 and CDR2 are SGHTA and FQGNSA. In DNA form, the CDR3 reads TGTGCCAGCAGCCAAGGACAGGGGTGGAACCAAGAGACCCAGTACTTC. It yields the protein CASSQGQGWNQETQYF.

V usage is TRBV25-1 and J usage is TRBJ1-5, with 7 bases matching TRBD1. The CDR3 is 14 amino acids. Germline V gene lookup returns CDR1 MGHDK and CDR2 SYGVNS. V lost 4 bases and J lost 5; bases outside the gene matches: 5. CDR3 DNA sequence: TGTGCCAGCAGTGGGCCAGGGGGGTATCAGCCCCAGCATTTT. Translated: CASSGPGGYQPQHF. The full variable domain, rest sourced from reference TRBV25-1 and TRBJ1-5, is EADIYQTPRYLVIGTGKKITLECSQTMGHDKMYWYQQDPGMELHLIHYSYGVNSTEKGDLSSESTVSRIRTEHFPLTLESARPSHTSQYLCASSGPGGYQPQHFGDGTRLSIL.

The chain employs TRBV2 and TRBJ2-6; 9 nucleotides line up with TRBD2. This CDR3 comprises 19 residues. Unmatched junction bases numbered 13, after V lost 3 bases and J lost 4 bases. Looked up from germline, CDR1 is SNHLY and CDR2 is FYNNEI. The CDR3: CASSETVASGVLGANVLTF. The CDR3 DNA follows: TGTGCCAGCAGTGAGACGGTAGCTAGCGGGGTACTCGGGGCCAACGTCCTGACTTTC.

This chain joins TRBV18 and TRBJ1-4; TRBD1 is a possible D gene (6 bases). V lost 3 bases, J lost 8 bases, and 16 bases lay in between. The CDR3 sequence is 15 residues long. Germline loops: CDR1 KGHSH, CDR2 LQKENI. CDR3 loop: CASSPFGGAQEKLFF. The CDR3 DNA follows: TGTGCCAGCTCACCCTTTGGGGGGGCTCAGGAAAAACTGTTTTTT.

This clone was observed a few times. V and J are TRBV13 and TRBJ2-7; D ambiguous. The V end lost 4 bases, the J end lost 3 bases, and 10 bases lay between the germline ends. The CDR3 runs 13 residues. Germline CDR1 and CDR2: PRHDT and FYEKMQ (reference sequence). The CDR3 sequence: CASSSPGGYEQYF. The CDR3 region has the DNA TGTGCCAGCAGCTCCCCAGGTGGCTACGAGCAGTACTTC.

This clone was recorded a few times. The chain uses TRBV4-1 and TRBJ1-2; 10 nucleotides match TRBD1. The V gene end was trimmed by 4 bases and the J gene end by 5 bases; junction bases not matched to a gene: 7. Germline loops: CDR1 MGHRA, CDR2 YSYEKL. The CDR3 runs 15 residues. CDR3 residues: CASSLAGQGKYGYTF. CDR3 nucleotides: TGCGCCAGCAGCCTGGCGGGACAGGGGAAATATGGCTACACCTTC.

The chain couples TRBV9 to TRBJ2-1, with D perhaps TRBD2 (6 bases). Between the trimmed V and J ends, which lost 3 bases and 10 bases, there was a span of 23 bases. The CDR3 runs to 16 residues. Germline values: CDR1 SGDLS, CDR2 YYNGEE. The CDR3 sequence: CASSGRAGYRVDEQFF. DNA of the CDR3: TGTGCCAGCAGCGGGAGGGCCGGCTACCGGGTAGACGAGCAGTTCTTC. The full variable domain, rest sourced from reference TRBV9 and TRBJ2-1, is DSGVTQTPKHLITATGQRVTLRCSPRSGDLSVYWYQQSLDQGLQFLIQYYNGEERAKGNILERFSAQQFPDLHSELNLSSLELGDSALYFCASSGRAGYRVDEQFFGPGTRLTVL.

The rearrangement links TRBV6-1 to TRBJ1-2; D is perhaps TRBD1 (6 bases). V lost 3 bases and J 2 bases, leaving 13 bases between the germline ends. Germline V gene sequence: CDR1 MNHNS, CDR2 SASEGT. The CDR3 runs to 15 residues. CDR3 DNA sequence: TGTGCCAGCAGTGATTTTACAGGGCCCAACTATGGCTACACCTTC. It translates to CASSDFTGPNYGYTF.

This clone was detected a few times. The chain couples TRBV5-5 to TRBJ2-5; D is perhaps TRBD2 (6 bases). The V end was cut by 3 bases, the J end by 3 bases, with 18 bases between. Germline values: CDR1 SGHKS, CDR2 YYEKEE (reference sequence). The CDR3 spans 16 residues. This chain's CDR3 is CASSSFAGLPEETQYF. The CDR3 region has the DNA TGTGCCAGCAGCTCTTTCGCCGGACTACCTGAAGAGACCCAGTACTTC.

The chain is built from TRBV7-4 and TRBJ1-5, with 8 nucleotides matching TRBD1. Losses at the gene ends were 4 bases for V and 1 base for J; bases not matched to a gene: 3. Germline V gives CDR1 SGHVT, CDR2 SQSDAQ. The CDR3 extends over 15 amino acids. CDR3 in DNA: TGTGCCAGCAGCTCGGGACAGGCGAGCAATCAGCCCCAGCATTTT. Translated, it gives CASSSGQASNQPQHF. Drawing the rest from reference TRBV7-4 and TRBJ1-5, the complete variable domain is GAGVSQSPRYKVAKRGRDVALRCDSISGHVTLYWYRQTLGQGSEVLTYSQSDAQRDKSGRPSGRFSAERPERSVSTLKIQRTEQGDSAVYLCASSSGQASNQPQHFGDGTRLSIL.

This clone has just a few counts. This chain uses TRBV2 with TRBJ2-7; 9 nucleotides line up with TRBD1. Germline-derived CDR1 and CDR2 are SNHLY and FYNNEI. Unmatched junction bases numbered 5, after V lost 5 bases and J lost 3 bases. The CDR3 sequence is 14 residues long. The DNA of the CDR3 is TGTGCCAGCAGTACACGGACAGGGGACTACGAGCAGTACTTC. Protein: CASSTRTGDYEQYF.

The chain joins TRBV7-2 to TRBJ2-1, with 7 positions matching TRBD2. Trimming removed 5 bases from V and 5 bases from J; junction bases left unmatched: 6. Germline CDR1 and CDR2: SGHTA and FQGNSA. This CDR3 has 14 amino acids. The CDR3 coding sequence is TGTGCCAGCAGCCCCATGCGGGGGAACAATGAGCAGTTCTTC. Its protein product is CASSPMRGNNEQFF.

The chain employs TRBV15 and TRBJ2-7; 10 bases match TRBD2. This CDR3 comprises 14 residues. Germline lookup yields CDR1 LNHNV and CDR2 YYDKDF (reference sequence). The ends lost 8 bases at V and 0 bases at J; junction bases unmatched: 4. The CDR3 region has the DNA TGTGCCACCGGGAGCGGGGGGGTCTCCTACGAGCAGTACTTC. Translating it yields CATGSGGVSYEQYF.

The rearrangement joins TRBV18 to TRBJ1-1; 9 bases align to TRBD1. CDR1 is KGHSH and CDR2 is LQKENI in the germline V gene. The CDR3 totals 16 residues. The V gene end was trimmed by 2 bases and the J gene end by 0 bases; junction bases not matched to a gene: 4. CDR3 sequence reads: CASSPSGTGLNTEAFF. The CDR3 DNA reads as TGTGCCAGCTCACCATCCGGGACAGGGTTGAACACTGAAGCTTTCTTT. Full variable domain (missing parts from reference TRBV18 and TRBJ1-1): NAGVMQNPRHLVRRRGQEARLRCSPMKGHSHVYWYRQLPEEGLKFMVYLQKENIIDESGMPKERFSAEFPKEGPSILRIQQVVRGDSAAYFCASSPSGTGLNTEAFFGQGTRLTVV.